What follows are 27 T cell receptor beta chains derived from one specimen sequenced in a study of T-cell memory formation after mild COVID-19. Each CDR3 protein is one row after TCRdb ran MiXCR on the 5' RACE reads. This sample has about 290,000 distinct CDR3 sequences, with 15% to 20% found just once. Sequenced sample: PBMCs or a T cell subset sorted from them (not recorded which). All receptors come from a man aged 18 to 29 who had mild COVID-19 (a few samples of this study predate the infection). Cell type and time point are not known.

Only a few counts were recorded for this clonotype. This chain uses TRBV7-2 with TRBJ2-7; 8 bases are shared with TRBD2. V trimming: 5 bases; J trimming: 0 bases; junction bases outside the gene matches: 3. The CDR3 covers 14 residues. The germline CDR1 and CDR2 sequences are SGHTA and FQGNSA. The CDR3 nucleotides read TGTGCCAGCAGCCCCAGCGGGGGCTCCTACGAGCAGTACTTC. This codes for CASSPSGGSYEQYF.

This clonotype was counted only a few times. The chain links TRBV2 to TRBJ2-1; D could derive from TRBD1 or TRBD2 (5 bases each). The CDR3 runs to 14 residues. The V gene lost 8 bases and the J gene lost 0 bases, with 11 bases spanning the gap. Germline V gene sequence: CDR1 SNHLY, CDR2 FYNNEI. The CDR3 loop is CASPGTSSYNEQFF. The CDR3 DNA is TGTGCCAGCCCCGGGACGAGCTCCTACAATGAGCAGTTCTTC.

CDR3 loop: CASSPDPRTGGSYNEQFF. The CDR3 DNA reads TGTGCCAGCAGCCCCGACCCCCGGACAGGGGGTTCCTACAATGAGCAGTTCTTC. The V gene is TRBV11-2, the J gene TRBJ2-1; the match to TRBD1 covers 10 bases. The germline V gene encodes CDR1 SGHAT and CDR2 FQNNGV. V was pared by 5 bases and J by 1 base, with 11 bases of the junction left unmatched. The length of the CDR3 is 18 residues.

This sequence joins TRBV6-8 and TRBJ1-6, with D possibly being TRBD1 (6 bases). The CDR3 length is 14 residues. CDR1 and CDR2 from the germline V gene are MNHGY and SAAAGT. V was trimmed by 9 bases and J by 5 bases, leaving 14 bases between them. This CDR3 reads CARRWYRDNSPLHF. The CDR3 DNA sequence: TGTGCCAGGAGATGGTACAGGGATAATTCACCCCTCCACTTT.

V is TRBV20-1 and J is TRBJ2-1; tentatively, D is TRBD2 (6 bases). Germline CDR1 reads DFQATT; CDR2 reads SNEGSKA (reference sequence). V lost 0 bases and J lost 8, with 11 bases in between. The CDR3 spans 13 residues. In DNA, the CDR3 is TGCAGTGCTAGAGATGGGGGGACCCATGAGCAGTTCTTC. Protein: CSARDGGTHEQFF.

In this sample, this clonotype turned up a few times. The J gene is TRBJ1-4, the V gene TRBV25-1; a weak D match, TRBD1 (6 bases). Trimming pared 8 bases from V and 8 bases from J, leaving 21 bases between. CDR3 length equals 15 residues. Germline CDR1 and CDR2: MGHDK and SYGVNS. CDR3 sequence: CASAEPQGYGEKLFF. The CDR3 nucleotides are TGTGCCAGCGCCGAACCTCAGGGGTATGGCGAAAAACTGTTTTTT.

This clonotype has more than one count but fewer than ten. DNA of the CDR3: TGTGCCAGCAGCTACAGGATTCTCTACGAGCAGTACTTC. It yields the protein CASSYRILYEQYF. The genes are TRBV6-6 and TRBJ2-7, with D perhaps matching TRBD1 (5 bases). V lost 6 bases and J 3 bases, leaving 12 bases between the germline ends. There are 13 residues in the CDR3. Germline V gene lookup returns CDR1 MNHNY and CDR2 SVGAGI (reference sequence).

The V and J genes are TRBV6-2 or TRBV6-3 and TRBJ2-3; tentatively, D is TRBD1 or TRBD2 (6 bases each). The CDR3 totals 16 residues. With 7 bases removed from V and 10 bases from J, the gap between germline ends came to 27 bases. Germline values: CDR1 MNHEY, CDR2 SVGEGT. The CDR3 DNA follows: TGTGCCAGCACTACCCCTGGACGGGGGCCGGGATTGTCGCAGTATTTT. Translated, it gives CASTTPGRGPGLSQYF.

V gene TRBV4-1 combines with J gene TRBJ1-1; D not resolved. CDR3 length: 14 residues. V was clipped by 1 base and J by 1 base, with 7 bases between them. The germline V gene encodes CDR1 MGHRA and CDR2 YSYEKL. This CDR3 is CASSQVTANTEAFF. The CDR3 DNA follows: TGCGCCAGCAGCCAAGTTACCGCGAACACTGAAGCTTTCTTT.

This chain links TRBV20-1 with TRBJ2-3; D is undetermined. The germline gives CDR1 DFQATT, CDR2 SNEGSKA (reference sequence). The V end lost 3 bases, the J end lost 0 bases, and 13 bases lay between the germline ends. The CDR3 extends over 15 amino acids. In DNA form, the CDR3 reads TGCAGTGCTAGCCGGCCAGGTACTAGCACAGATACGCAGTATTTT. Residues: CSASRPGTSTDTQYF.

Only a few counts were recorded for this clonotype. This chain links TRBV10-2 with TRBJ2-5; 7 nucleotides align to TRBD2. In germline, CDR1 is WSHSY, CDR2 SAAADI. The CDR3 has 13 residues. Trimming at V came to 7 bases and at J to 0 bases, leaving 2 bases not matched to a gene. The CDR3 DNA follows: TGCGCCAGCACCGGGGGGAACCAAGAGACCCAGTACTTC. Protein: CASTGGNQETQYF.

This clonotype came up many times. V is TRBV5-1 and J is TRBJ1-1, with D uncertain. Germline CDR1 and CDR2: SGHRS and YFSETQ. The CDR3 loop spans 14 amino acids. V was trimmed by 3 bases and J by 3 bases, leaving 12 bases between them. The CDR3 nucleotides are TGCGCCAGCAGCTGGGCCCCCGGGGACACTGAAGCTTTCTTT. Translation: CASSWAPGDTEAFF.

This clonotype appeared many times. The genes are TRBV5-1 and TRBJ2-5, with D unresolved. Trimming shortened V by 0 bases and J by 7 bases, and 10 bases separated the two germline ends. The germline CDR1 and CDR2 sequences are SGHRS and YFSETQ. The CDR3 consists of 13 residues. The DNA of the CDR3 is TGCGCCAGCAGCTTGGAAGGATTGGGGACCCAGTACTTC. Protein product: CASSLEGLGTQYF.

In this sample, this clonotype turned up a few times. This rearrangement joins TRBV4-2 to TRBJ2-4, with D maybe TRBD1 (5 bases). This CDR3 region has 15 residues. CDR1 and CDR2 (germline): LGHNA, YNFKEQ. The germline V and J ends were trimmed by 1 base and 3 bases, with 10 bases remaining between them. The CDR3 protein is CASSQGLQGKNIQYF. CDR3 in DNA: TGTGCCAGCAGCCAAGGTTTGCAGGGCAAAAACATTCAGTACTTC.

There are a few counts of this clonotype. The rearrangement joins TRBV7-3 to TRBJ2-1; no definite D call. This CDR3 is built from 15 residues. Germline loops: CDR1 SGHTA, CDR2 FQGTGA. Trimming shortened V by 4 bases and J by 2 bases, and 12 bases separated the two germline ends. The CDR3 nucleotides read TGTGCCAGCAGCTCCCTCGCGGCCCCCTACAATGAGCAGTTCTTC. It encodes CASSSLAAPYNEQFF.

This clonotype was recorded at least ten times. The chain couples TRBV6-6 to TRBJ2-5; 8 bases map to TRBD2. With V trimmed by 6 bases and J by 2 bases, 5 bases remained unmatched. The length of the CDR3 is 14 residues. CDR1 MNHNY and CDR2 SVGAGI come from the germline V gene (reference sequence). CDR3 DNA: TGTGCCAGCAGCTTGGCGGGGGGTCAAGAGACCCAGTACTTC. It is translated as CASSLAGGQETQYF.

This clonotype occurred a few times. The V call is TRBV11-2, the J call TRBJ2-7, with TRBD2 identical over 7 bases. Germline values: CDR1 SGHAT, CDR2 FQNNGV. The CDR3 is 15 amino acids. The trim removed 1 base at V and 3 bases at J, leaving 6 bases unmatched. CDR3 loop: CASSLGQGGLYEQYF. CDR3 nucleotides: TGTGCCAGCAGCTTAGGGCAGGGAGGGCTCTACGAGCAGTACTTC.

This clonotype appeared a few times. The chain links TRBV28 to TRBJ1-1; 7 positions agree with TRBD1. The CDR3 length is 14 residues. Germline CDR1 MDHEN, CDR2 SYDVKM. With V trimmed by 7 bases and J by 5 bases, 10 bases remained unmatched. CDR3 sequence: CASTDILRGTEAFF. CDR3 nucleotides: TGTGCCAGCACAGATATCCTCAGGGGGACTGAAGCTTTCTTT.

This clonotype showed up just a few times. The CDR3, as DNA: TGTGCCAGCAGGGATACGGGTGGCCTAGCGGACTCCTACGAGCAGTACTTC. Protein sequence: CASRDTGGLADSYEQYF. The rearrangement links TRBV7-9 to TRBJ2-7, with 7 positions matching TRBD2. This CDR3 region has 17 residues. V shed 6 bases, J shed 0 bases, and the junction held 14 bases outside the gene matches. Germline lookup yields CDR1 SEHNR and CDR2 FQNEAQ (reference sequence).

This clonotype was recorded at least ten times. The chain recombines TRBV4-1 with TRBJ2-3; no definite D call. The CDR3 consists of 14 residues. Trimming pared 1 base from V and 4 bases from J, leaving 9 bases between. Germline CDR1 and CDR2: MGHRA and YSYEKL. The CDR3 region is CASSQGPESDTQYF. The CDR3 nucleotides are TGCGCCAGCAGCCAAGGTCCAGAATCAGATACGCAGTATTTT.

The chain is built from TRBV7-6 and TRBJ2-3; TRBD2 agrees at 9 bases. Trimming cost V 1 base and J 2 bases; bases outside gene matches: 10. This CDR3 contains 18 residues. The germline gives CDR1 SGHVS, CDR2 FNYEAQ. The CDR3 here is CASSLGGSSGANTDTQYF. The CDR3 DNA reads as TGTGCCAGCAGCTTAGGGGGGTCTAGCGGGGCGAACACAGATACGCAGTATTTT. Combining the CDR3 with reference TRBV7-6 and TRBJ2-3 gives the whole variable domain GAGVSQSPRYKVTKRGQDVALRCDPISGHVSLYWYRQALGQGPEFLTYFNYEAQQDKSGLPNDRFSAERPEGSISTLTIQRTEQRDSAMYRCASSLGGSSGANTDTQYFGPGTRLTVL.

This sequence joins TRBV12-3 or TRBV12-4 and TRBJ2-1; a possible D gene is TRBD2 (6 bases). Trimming took off 7 bases at V and 5 bases at J, with 18 bases between the two ends. The CDR3 contains 15 residues. CDR3 sequence: CASNDWGTGDNEQFF. The CDR3 region has the DNA TGTGCCAGCAACGACTGGGGGACGGGGGACAATGAGCAGTTCTTC.

The rearrangement joins TRBV5-4 to TRBJ1-4, with 9 bases identical to TRBD1. Germline-derived CDR1 and CDR2 are SGHNT and YYREEE (reference sequence). V trimming: 6 bases; J trimming: 7 bases; junction bases outside the gene matches: 7. This CDR3 comprises 14 residues. The CDR3 loop reads CASTRTGAGEKLFF. As DNA, the CDR3 is TGTGCCAGCACTCGGACAGGGGCCGGTGAAAAACTGTTTTTT.

The CDR3 nucleotides read TGTGCCAGCAGCCTCACGGCAGGGGCTGGGGACACCATATATTTT. Protein product: CASSLTAGAGDTIYF. The genes are TRBV5-4 and TRBJ1-3; weak D call: TRBD1 (6 bases). V was trimmed by 4 bases and J by 8 bases, leaving 19 bases between them. This CDR3 spans 15 amino acids. Germline V CDR1 and CDR2: SGHNT, YYREEE (reference sequence).

This clonotype was picked up a small number of times. The V gene is TRBV5-1, the J gene TRBJ2-3; tentatively, D is TRBD2 (5 bases). This CDR3 is built from 14 residues. V dropped 0 bases and J dropped 2 bases, with 7 bases sitting between them. The germline gives CDR1 SGHRS, CDR2 YFSETQ. CDR3 in amino acids: CASSLAGDTDTQYF. For the CDR3, the DNA is TGCGCCAGCAGCTTGGCCGGGGACACAGATACGCAGTATTTT. Filled out from reference TRBV5-1 and TRBJ2-3, the complete variable domain reads KAGVTQTPRYLIKTRGQQVTLSCSPISGHRSVSWYQQTPGQGLQFLFEYFSETQRNKGNFPGRFSGRQFSNSRSEMNVSTLELGDSALYLCASSLAGDTDTQYFGPGTRLTVL.

CDR3 sequence (DNA): TGTGCCAGCAGCACTCAGAGGGACAGGGGGCGGCTGGAGACCCAGTACTTC. Residues: CASSTQRDRGRLETQYF. The rearrangement uses TRBV7-8 and TRBJ2-5; 12 bases line up with TRBD1. V lost 5 bases to trimming and J lost 5 bases; unmatched junction nucleotides: 12. This CDR3 is built from 17 residues. The germline V gene has CDR1 SGHVS and CDR2 FQNEAQ.

This clonotype was seen a few times. The J gene is TRBJ1-2, the V gene TRBV12-3 or TRBV12-4; 7 nucleotides match TRBD1. The CDR3 consists of 11 residues. J was trimmed by 3 bases and V by 8 bases; bases with no gene match: 0. The chain's CDR3 is CASQGDYGYTF. CDR3 bases: TGTGCCAGCCAGGGGGACTATGGCTACACCTTC.